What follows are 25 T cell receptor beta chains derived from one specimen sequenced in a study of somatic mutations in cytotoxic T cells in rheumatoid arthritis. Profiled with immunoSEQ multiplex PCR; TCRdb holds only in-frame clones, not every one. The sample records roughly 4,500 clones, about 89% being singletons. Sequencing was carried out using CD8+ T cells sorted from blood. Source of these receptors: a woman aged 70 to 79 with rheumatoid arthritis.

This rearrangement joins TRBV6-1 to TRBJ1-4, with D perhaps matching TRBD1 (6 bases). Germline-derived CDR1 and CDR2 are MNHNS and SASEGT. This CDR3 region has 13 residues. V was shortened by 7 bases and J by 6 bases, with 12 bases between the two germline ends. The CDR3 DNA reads TGTGCCAGCACCGTACAGGGAGATGAAAAACTGTTTTTT. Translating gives CASTVQGDEKLFF.

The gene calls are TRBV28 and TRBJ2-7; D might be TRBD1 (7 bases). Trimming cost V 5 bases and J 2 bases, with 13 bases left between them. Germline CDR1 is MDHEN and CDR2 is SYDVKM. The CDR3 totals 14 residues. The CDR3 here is CASSHRGGTYEQYF. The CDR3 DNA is TGTGCCAGCAGTCACAGGGGAGGAACCTACGAGCAGTACTTC.

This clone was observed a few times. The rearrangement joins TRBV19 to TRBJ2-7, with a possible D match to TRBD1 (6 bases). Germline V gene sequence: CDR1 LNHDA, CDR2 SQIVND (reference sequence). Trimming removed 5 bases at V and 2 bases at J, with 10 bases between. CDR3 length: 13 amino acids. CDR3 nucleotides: TGTGCCAGTAGTGTCAGACAGGCCTACGAGCAGTACTTC. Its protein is CASSVRQAYEQYF.

CDR3 in amino acids: CASSPGLAIYEQYF. The CDR3 region has the DNA TGTGCCAGCAGTCCCGGACTAGCGATCTACGAGCAGTACTTC. The chain is built from TRBV7-6 and TRBJ2-7; 9 bases match TRBD2. This CDR3 is 14 amino acids long. Per germline, CDR1 SGHVS and CDR2 FNYEAQ. Losses at the gene ends were 6 bases for V and 3 bases for J; bases not matched to a gene: 6.

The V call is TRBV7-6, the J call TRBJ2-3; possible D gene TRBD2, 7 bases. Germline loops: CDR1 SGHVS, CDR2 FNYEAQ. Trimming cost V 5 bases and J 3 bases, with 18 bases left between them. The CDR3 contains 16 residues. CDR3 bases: TGTGCCAGCAGCCGGGGAGGGGGGCAGGGTACAGATACGCAGTATTTT. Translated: CASSRGGGQGTDTQYF.

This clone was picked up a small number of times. Written as DNA, the CDR3 is TGTGCCAGCAGCGTACCGAGGGATCAGGAGGGTCAGCCCCAGCATTTT. This sequence encodes CASSVPRDQEGQPQHF. J is TRBJ1-5 and V is TRBV9; D gene unclear. Trimming took off 1 base at V and 6 bases at J, with 17 bases between the two ends. The germline V gene has CDR1 SGDLS and CDR2 YYNGEE. The CDR3 is made up of 16 amino acids.

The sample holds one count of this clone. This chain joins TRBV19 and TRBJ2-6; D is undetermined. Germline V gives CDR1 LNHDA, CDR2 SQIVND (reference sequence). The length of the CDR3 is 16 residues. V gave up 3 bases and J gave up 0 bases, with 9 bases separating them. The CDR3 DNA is TGTGCCAGTAGTATCGGAGTGGGCTCTGGGGCCAACGTCCTGACTTTC. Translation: CASSIGVGSGANVLTF. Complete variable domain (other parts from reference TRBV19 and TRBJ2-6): DGGITQSPKYLFRKEGQNVTLSCEQNLNHDAMYWYRQDPGQGLRLIYYSQIVNDFQKGDIAEGYSVSREKKESFPLTVTSAQKNPTAFYLCASSIGVGSGANVLTFGAGSRLTVL.

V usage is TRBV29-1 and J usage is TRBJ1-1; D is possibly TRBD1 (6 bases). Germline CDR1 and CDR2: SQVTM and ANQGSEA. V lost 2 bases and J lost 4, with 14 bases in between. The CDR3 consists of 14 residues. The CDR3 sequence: CSVEPTGWGTEAFF. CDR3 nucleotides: TGCAGCGTTGAACCCACAGGGTGGGGCACTGAAGCTTTCTTT.

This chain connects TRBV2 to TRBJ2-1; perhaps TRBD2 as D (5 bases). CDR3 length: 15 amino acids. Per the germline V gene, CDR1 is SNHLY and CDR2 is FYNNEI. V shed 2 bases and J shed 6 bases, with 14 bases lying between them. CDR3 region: CASSEWLAWANEQFF. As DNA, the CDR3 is TGTGCCAGCAGTGAATGGCTAGCTTGGGCCAATGAGCAGTTCTTC.

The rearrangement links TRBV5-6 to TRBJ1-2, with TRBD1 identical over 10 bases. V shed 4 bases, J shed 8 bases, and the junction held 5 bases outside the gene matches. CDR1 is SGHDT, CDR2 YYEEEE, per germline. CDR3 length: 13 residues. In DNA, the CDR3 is TGTGCCAGCAGCCTAGGGGACAGGGGCGGCTACACCTTC. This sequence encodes CASSLGDRGGYTF.

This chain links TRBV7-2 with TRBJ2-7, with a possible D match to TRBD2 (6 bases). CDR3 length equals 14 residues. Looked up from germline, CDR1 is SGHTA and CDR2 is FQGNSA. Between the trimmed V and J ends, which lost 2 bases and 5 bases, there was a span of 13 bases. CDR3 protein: CASSLYGGMHEQYF. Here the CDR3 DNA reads TGTGCCAGCAGCTTATACGGGGGTATGCACGAGCAGTACTTC.

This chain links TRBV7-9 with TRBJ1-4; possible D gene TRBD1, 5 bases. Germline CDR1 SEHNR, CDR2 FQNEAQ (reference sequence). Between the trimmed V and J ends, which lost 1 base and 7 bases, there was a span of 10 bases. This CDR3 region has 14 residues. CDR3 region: CASSLVGRGEKLFF. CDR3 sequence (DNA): TGTGCCAGCAGCTTAGTGGGGCGAGGTGAAAAACTGTTTTTT.

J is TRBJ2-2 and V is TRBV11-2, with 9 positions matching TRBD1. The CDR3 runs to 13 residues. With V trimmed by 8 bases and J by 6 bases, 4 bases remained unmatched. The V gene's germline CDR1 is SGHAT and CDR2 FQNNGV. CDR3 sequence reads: CASSGTGPGELFF. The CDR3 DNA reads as TGTGCCAGCTCCGGGACAGGGCCCGGGGAGCTGTTTTTT.

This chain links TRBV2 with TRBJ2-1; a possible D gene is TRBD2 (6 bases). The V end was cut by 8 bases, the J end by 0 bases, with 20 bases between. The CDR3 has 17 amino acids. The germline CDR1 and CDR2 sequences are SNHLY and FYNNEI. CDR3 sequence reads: CASEPLPGLSSYNEQFF. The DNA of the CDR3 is TGTGCCAGCGAACCCCTCCCGGGACTCAGCTCCTACAATGAGCAGTTCTTC.

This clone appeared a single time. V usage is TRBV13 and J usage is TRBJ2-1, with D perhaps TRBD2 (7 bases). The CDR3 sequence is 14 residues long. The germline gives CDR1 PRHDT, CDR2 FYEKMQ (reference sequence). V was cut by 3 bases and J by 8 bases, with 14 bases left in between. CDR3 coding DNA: TGTGCCAGCAGCTTTCCCTCGGGGGGCGATGAGCAGTTCTTC. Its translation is CASSFPSGGDEQFF.

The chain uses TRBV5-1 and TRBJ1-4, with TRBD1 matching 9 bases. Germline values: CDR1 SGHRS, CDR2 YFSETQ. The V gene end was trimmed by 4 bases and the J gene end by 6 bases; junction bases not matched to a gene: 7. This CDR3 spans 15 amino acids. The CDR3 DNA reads TGCGCCAGCAGCCCATTCGGGGACAGGGATGAAAAACTGTTTTTT. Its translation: CASSPFGDRDEKLFF.

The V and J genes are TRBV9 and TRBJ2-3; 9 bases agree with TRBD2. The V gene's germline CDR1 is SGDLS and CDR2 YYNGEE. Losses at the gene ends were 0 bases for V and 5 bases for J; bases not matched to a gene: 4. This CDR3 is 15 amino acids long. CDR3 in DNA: TGTGCCAGCAGCGTAGAAGGTAGCGGGAGAGATACGCAGTATTTT. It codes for CASSVEGSGRDTQYF.

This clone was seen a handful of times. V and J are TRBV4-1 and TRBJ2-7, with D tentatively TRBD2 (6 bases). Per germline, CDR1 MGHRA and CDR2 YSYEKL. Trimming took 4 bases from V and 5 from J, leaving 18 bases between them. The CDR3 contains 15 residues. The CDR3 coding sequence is TGCGCCAGCAGCCTTTCGGAGGGCACGCGGCACGAGCAGTACTTC. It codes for CASSLSEGTRHEQYF.

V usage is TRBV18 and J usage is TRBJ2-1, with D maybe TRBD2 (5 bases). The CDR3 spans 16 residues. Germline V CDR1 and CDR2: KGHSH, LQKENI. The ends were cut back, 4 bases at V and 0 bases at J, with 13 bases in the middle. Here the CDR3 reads CASSLSGGSSYNEQFF. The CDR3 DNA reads TGTGCCAGCTCACTAAGCGGAGGTAGCTCCTACAATGAGCAGTTCTTC.

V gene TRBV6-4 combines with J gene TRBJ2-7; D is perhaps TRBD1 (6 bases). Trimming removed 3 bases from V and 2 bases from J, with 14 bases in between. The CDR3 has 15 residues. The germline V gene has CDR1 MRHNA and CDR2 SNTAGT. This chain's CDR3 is CASSEKIGGTYEQYF. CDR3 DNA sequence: TGTGCCAGCAGTGAGAAGATAGGGGGAACCTACGAGCAGTACTTC.

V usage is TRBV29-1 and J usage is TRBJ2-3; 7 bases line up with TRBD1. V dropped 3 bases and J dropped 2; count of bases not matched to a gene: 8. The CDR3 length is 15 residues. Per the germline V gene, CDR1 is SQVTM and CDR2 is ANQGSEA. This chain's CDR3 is CSVDDRVAPTDTQYF. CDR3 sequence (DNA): TGCAGCGTTGATGACAGGGTTGCTCCCACAGATACGCAGTATTTT.

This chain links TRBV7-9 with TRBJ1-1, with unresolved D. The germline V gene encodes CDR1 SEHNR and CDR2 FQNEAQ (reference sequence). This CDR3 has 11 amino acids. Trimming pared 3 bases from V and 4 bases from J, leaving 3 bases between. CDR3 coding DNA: TGTGCCAGCAGCTTTAGCACTGAAGCTTTCTTT. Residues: CASSFSTEAFF.

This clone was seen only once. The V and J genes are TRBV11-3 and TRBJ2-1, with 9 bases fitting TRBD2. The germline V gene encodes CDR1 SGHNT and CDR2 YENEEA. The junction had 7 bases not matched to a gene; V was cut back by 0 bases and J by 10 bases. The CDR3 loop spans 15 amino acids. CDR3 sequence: CASSLDPAGGGEQFF. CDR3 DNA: TGTGCCAGCAGCTTAGATCCAGCGGGGGGTGGGGAGCAGTTCTTC.

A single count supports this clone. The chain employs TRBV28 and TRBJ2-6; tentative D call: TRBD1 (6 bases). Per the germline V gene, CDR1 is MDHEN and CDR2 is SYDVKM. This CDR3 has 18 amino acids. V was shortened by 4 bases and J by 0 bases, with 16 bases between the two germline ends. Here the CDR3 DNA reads TGTGCCAGCAGTTGCGACAGGTGCATCGACTCTGGGGCCAACGTCCTGACTTTC. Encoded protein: CASSCDRCIDSGANVLTF.

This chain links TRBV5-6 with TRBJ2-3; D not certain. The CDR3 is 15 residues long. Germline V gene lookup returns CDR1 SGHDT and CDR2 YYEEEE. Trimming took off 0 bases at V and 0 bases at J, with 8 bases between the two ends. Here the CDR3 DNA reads TGTGCCAGCAGCTTGGACGGCGGAAGCACAGATACGCAGTATTTT. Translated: CASSLDGGSTDTQYF.